The entry below describes one T cell receptor (beta chain). This sample was included in a study of T cell responses to AZD1222 COVID-19 vaccine. Measured with immunoSEQ multiplex PCR; TCRdb has only the in-frame clones, and not every one. Of 150,000 to 200,000 clones listed, roughly 94% are singletons. Sequenced here: peripheral blood, sampled 28 days after the second AZD1222 dose. The source of this sequence is an adult who received the AZD1222 COVID-19 vaccine.

CDR3: CASSNDGGELFF. For the CDR3, the DNA is TGTGCCAGCAGCAACGATGGCGGGGAGCTGTTTTTT. The chain is built from TRBV7-9 and TRBJ2-2; D unclear. CDR1 is SEHNR and CDR2 is FQNEAQ in the germline V gene (reference sequence). Trimming pared 5 bases from V and 7 bases from J, leaving 8 bases between. The CDR3 loop spans 12 amino acids.